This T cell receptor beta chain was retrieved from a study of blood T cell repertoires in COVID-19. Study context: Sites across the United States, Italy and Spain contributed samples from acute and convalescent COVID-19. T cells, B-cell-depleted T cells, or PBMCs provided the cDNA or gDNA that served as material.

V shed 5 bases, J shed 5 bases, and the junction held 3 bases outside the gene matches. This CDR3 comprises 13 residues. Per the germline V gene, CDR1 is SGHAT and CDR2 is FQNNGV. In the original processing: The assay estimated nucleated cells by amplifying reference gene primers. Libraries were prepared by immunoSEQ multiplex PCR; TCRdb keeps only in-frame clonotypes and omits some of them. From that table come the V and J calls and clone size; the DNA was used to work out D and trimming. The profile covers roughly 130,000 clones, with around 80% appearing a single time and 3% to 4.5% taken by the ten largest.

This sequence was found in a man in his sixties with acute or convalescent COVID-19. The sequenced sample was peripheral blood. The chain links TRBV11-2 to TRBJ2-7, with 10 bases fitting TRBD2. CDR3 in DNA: TGTGCCAGCAGCCCGGGACTAGCGAACGAGCAGTACTTC. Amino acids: CASSPGLANEQYF.